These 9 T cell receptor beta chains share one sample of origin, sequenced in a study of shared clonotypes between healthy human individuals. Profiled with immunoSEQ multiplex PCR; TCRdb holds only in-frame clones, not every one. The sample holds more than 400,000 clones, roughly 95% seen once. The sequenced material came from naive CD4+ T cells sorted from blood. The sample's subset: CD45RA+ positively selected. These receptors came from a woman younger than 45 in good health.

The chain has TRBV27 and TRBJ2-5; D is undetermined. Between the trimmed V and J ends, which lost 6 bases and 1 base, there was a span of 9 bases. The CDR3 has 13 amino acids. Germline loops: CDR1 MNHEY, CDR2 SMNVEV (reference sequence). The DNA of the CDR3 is TGTGCCAGCAGGCGGAATATCCAAGAGACCCAGTACTTC. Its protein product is CASRRNIQETQYF.

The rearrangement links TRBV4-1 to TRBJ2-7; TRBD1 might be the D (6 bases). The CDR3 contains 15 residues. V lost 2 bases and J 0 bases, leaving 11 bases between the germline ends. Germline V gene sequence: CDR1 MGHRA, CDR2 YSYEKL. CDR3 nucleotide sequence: TGCGCCAGCAGCCAATATGGGGGCGCCTCCTACGAGCAGTACTTC. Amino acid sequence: CASSQYGGASYEQYF.

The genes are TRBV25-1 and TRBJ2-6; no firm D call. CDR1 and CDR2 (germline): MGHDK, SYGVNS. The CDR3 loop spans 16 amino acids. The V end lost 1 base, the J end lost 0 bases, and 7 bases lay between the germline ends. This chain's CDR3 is CASSEFVASGANVLTF. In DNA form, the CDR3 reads TGTGCCAGCAGTGAATTTGTTGCCTCTGGGGCCAACGTCCTGACTTTC.

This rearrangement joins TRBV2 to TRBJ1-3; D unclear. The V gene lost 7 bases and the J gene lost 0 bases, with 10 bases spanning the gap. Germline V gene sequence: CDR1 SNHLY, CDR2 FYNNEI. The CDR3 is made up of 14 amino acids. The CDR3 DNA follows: TGTGCCAGCAACCCGGAAAACTCTGGAAACACCATATATTTT. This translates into CASNPENSGNTIYF.

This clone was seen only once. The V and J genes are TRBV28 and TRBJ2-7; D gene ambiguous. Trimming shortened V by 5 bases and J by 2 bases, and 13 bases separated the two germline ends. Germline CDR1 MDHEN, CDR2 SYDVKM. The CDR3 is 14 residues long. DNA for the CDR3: TGTGCCAGCAGTCCCCCCCCTTTGCCCTACGAGCAGTACTTC. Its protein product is CASSPPPLPYEQYF. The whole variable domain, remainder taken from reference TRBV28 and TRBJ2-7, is DVKVTQSSRYLVKRTGEKVFLECVQDMDHENMFWYRQDPGLGLRLIYFSYDVKMKEKGDIPEGYSVSREKKERFSLILESASTNQTSMYLCASSPPPLPYEQYFGPGTRLTVT.

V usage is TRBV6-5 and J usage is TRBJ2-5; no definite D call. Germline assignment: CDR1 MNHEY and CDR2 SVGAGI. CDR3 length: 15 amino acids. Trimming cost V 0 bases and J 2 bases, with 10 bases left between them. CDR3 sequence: CASSYSETSQETQYF. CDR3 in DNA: TGTGCCAGCAGTTACTCCGAAACTTCTCAAGAGACCCAGTACTTC.

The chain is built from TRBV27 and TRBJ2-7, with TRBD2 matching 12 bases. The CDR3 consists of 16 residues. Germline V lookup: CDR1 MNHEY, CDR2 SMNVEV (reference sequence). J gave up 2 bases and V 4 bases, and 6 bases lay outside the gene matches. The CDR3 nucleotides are TGTGCCAGCAGTTCCCTCCGACTAGCGGGAGCCTACGAGCAGTACTTC. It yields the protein CASSSLRLAGAYEQYF.

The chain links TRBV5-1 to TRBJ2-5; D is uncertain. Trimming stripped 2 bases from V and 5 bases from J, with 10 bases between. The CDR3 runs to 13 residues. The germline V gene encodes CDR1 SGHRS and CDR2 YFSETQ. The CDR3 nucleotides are TGCGCCAGCAGCTTTGAAGGGTCGGAGACCCAGTACTTC. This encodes CASSFEGSETQYF.

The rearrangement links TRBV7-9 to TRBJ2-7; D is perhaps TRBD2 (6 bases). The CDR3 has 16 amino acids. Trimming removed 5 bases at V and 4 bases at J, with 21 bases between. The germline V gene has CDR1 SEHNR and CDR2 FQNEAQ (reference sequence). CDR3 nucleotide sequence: TGTGCCAGCAGCCTTCTGGCGGGGAGTCTCAGTTACGAGCAGTACTTC. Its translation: CASSLLAGSLSYEQYF.